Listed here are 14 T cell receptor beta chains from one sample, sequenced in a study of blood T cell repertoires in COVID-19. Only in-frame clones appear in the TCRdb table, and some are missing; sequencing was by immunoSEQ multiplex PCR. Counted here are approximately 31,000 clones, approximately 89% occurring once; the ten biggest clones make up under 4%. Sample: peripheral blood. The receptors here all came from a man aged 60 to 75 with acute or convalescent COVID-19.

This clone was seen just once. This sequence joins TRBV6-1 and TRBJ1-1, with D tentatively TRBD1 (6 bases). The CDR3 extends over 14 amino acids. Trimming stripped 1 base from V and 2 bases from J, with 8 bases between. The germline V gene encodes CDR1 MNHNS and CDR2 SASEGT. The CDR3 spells CASSEDRVNTEAFF. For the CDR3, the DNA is TGTGCCAGCAGTGAAGACAGGGTTAACACTGAAGCTTTCTTT.

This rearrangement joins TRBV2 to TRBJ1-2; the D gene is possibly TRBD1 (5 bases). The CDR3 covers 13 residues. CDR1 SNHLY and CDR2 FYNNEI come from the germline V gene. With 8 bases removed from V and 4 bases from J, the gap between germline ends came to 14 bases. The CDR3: CASGTFRTYGYTF. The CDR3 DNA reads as TGTGCCAGCGGGACTTTCAGGACCTATGGCTACACCTTC. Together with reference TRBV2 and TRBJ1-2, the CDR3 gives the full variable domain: EPEVTQTPSHQVTQMGQEVILRCVPISNHLYFYWYRQILGQKVEFLVSFYNNEISEKSEIFDDQFSVERPDGSNFTLKIRSTKLEDSAMYFCASGTFRTYGYTFGSGTRLTVV.

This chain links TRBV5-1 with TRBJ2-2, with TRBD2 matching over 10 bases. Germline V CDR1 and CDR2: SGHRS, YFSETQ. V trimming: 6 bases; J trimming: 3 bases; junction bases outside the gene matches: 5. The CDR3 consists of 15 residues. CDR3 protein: CASKMLAGDTGELFF. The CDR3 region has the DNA TGCGCCAGCAAAATGCTAGCGGGAGACACCGGGGAGCTGTTTTTT.

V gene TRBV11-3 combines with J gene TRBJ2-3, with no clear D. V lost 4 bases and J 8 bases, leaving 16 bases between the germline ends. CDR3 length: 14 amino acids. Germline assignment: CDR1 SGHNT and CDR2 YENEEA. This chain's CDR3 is CASSSSPARRTQYF. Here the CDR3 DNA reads TGTGCCAGCAGCTCCTCCCCTGCGCGGCGTACGCAGTATTTT.

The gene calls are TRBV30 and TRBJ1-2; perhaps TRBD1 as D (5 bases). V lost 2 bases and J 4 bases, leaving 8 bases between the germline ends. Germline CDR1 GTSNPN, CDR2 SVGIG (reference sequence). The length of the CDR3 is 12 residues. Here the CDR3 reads CAWSKGSYGYTF. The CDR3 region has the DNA TGTGCCTGGAGTAAGGGGTCCTATGGCTACACCTTC.

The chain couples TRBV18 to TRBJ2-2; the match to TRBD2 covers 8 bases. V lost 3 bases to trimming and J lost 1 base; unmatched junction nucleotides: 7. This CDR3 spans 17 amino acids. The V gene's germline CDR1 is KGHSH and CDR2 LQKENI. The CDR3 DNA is TGTGCCAGCTCACCTCCGGGACTAGGGCGGAACACCGGGGAGCTGTTTTTT. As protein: CASSPPGLGRNTGELFF.

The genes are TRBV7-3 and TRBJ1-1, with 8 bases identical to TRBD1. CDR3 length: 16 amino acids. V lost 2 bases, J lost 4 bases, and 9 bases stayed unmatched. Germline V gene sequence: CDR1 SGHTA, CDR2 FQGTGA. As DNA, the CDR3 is TGTGCCAGCAGCTTACAACCCCGGACAGGGATCACTGAAGCTTTCTTT. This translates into CASSLQPRTGITEAFF.

Here the CDR3 DNA reads TGTGCCAGCAACCGGGACAGGGCTTTGTCACCCCTCCACTTT. Encoded protein: CASNRDRALSPLHF. J is TRBJ1-6 and V is TRBV6-5; 9 positions match TRBD1. The germline gives CDR1 MNHEY, CDR2 SVGAGI. This CDR3 is built from 14 residues. J gave up 10 bases and V 7 bases, and 8 bases lay outside the gene matches.

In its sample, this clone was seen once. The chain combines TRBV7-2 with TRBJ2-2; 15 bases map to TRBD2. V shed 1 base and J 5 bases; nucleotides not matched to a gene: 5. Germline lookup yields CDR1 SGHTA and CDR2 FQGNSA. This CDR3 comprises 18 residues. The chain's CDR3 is CASSLGRTSGRGTGELFF. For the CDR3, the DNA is TGTGCCAGCAGCTTAGGTCGGACTAGCGGGAGGGGAACCGGGGAGCTGTTTTTT.

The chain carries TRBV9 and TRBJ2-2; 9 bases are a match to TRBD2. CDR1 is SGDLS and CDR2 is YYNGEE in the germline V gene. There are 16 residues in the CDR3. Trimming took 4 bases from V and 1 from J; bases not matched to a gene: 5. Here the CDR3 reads CASSRGREGNTGELFF. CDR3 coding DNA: TGTGCCAGCAGCCGAGGGCGGGAGGGGAACACCGGGGAGCTGTTTTTT.

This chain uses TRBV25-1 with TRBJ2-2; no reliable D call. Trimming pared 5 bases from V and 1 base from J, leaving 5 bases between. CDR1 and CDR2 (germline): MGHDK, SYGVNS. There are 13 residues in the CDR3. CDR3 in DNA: TGTGCCAGCAGTCCAGGGAACACCGGGGAGCTGTTTTTT. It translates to CASSPGNTGELFF.

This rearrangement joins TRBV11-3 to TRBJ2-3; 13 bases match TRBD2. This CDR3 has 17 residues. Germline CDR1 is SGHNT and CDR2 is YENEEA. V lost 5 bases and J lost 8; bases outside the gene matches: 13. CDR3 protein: CASSRRTSGSLLRTQYF. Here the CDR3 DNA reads TGTGCCAGCAGCCGTCGGACTAGCGGGAGTCTTTTGCGTACGCAGTATTTT.

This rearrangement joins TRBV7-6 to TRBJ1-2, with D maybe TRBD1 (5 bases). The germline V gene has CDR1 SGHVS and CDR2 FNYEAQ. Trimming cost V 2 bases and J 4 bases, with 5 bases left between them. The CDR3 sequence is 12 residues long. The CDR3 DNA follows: TGTGCCAGCAGCTTACAGGGCTATGGCTACACCTTC. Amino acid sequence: CASSLQGYGYTF.

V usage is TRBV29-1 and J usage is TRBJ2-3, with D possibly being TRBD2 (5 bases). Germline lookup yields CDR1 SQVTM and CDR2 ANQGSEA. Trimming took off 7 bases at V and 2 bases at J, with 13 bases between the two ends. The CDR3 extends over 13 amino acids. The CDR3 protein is CSELSGFTDTQYF. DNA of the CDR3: TGCAGCGAGTTAAGCGGATTCACAGATACGCAGTATTTT.